These 26 T cell receptor beta chains originate from one sample sequenced in a study of T cell responses to AZD1222 COVID-19 vaccine. The table came from immunoSEQ multiplex PCR; TCRdb's copy has only in-frame clones and leaves some out. The sample holds roughly 100,000 clones, 88% seen once. Sample: peripheral blood, taken on day 0 of AZD1222 vaccination. These TCRs come from an adult in good health.

The chain couples TRBV4-2 to TRBJ2-3; D possibly corresponds to TRBD2 (6 bases). Trimming removed 2 bases at V and 3 bases at J, with 18 bases between. The germline gives CDR1 LGHNA, CDR2 YNFKEQ. This CDR3 has 17 residues. The CDR3 bases are TGTGCCAGCAGCCAAATCGGAGGGGCAGATGGGACAGATACGCAGTATTTT. As protein: CASSQIGGADGTDTQYF.

This chain uses TRBV5-1 with TRBJ1-6, with D possibly TRBD1 on 5 matching bases. The CDR3 contains 14 residues. V lost 4 bases, J lost 5 bases, and 10 bases lay in between. In germline, CDR1 is SGHRS, CDR2 YFSETQ. CDR3 protein: CASSQTEHNSPLHF. In DNA form, the CDR3 reads TGCGCCAGCAGCCAGACAGAACATAATTCACCCCTCCACTTT.

Only one count was recorded for this clone. The J gene is TRBJ2-7, the V gene TRBV3-1 (or the pseudogene TRBV3-2); 7 bases fit TRBD2. The germline CDR1 and CDR2 sequences are LGHDT and YNNKEL (reference sequence). The CDR3 runs to 13 residues. The V segment lost 4 bases and the J segment 5 bases; nucleotides outside the gene matches: 5. The CDR3 here is CASSPGAGDEQYF. The CDR3 DNA follows: TGTGCCAGCAGCCCGGGTGCGGGAGACGAGCAGTACTTC.

V usage is TRBV24-1 and J usage is TRBJ1-5; no firm D call. This CDR3 spans 12 amino acids. Germline CDR1 is KGHDR and CDR2 is SFDVKD. Trimming took 3 bases from V and 2 from J, leaving 1 base between them. CDR3 DNA sequence: TGTGCCACCAGTGATGGCAATCAGCCCCAGCATTTT. Protein product: CATSDGNQPQHF.

Concerning this clone itself: The sample has other DNA sequences that encode this CDR3 too. The gene calls are TRBV5-1 and TRBJ2-1; the match to TRBD2 covers 10 bases. Unmatched junction bases numbered 2, after V lost 4 bases and J lost 4 bases. The germline gives CDR1 SGHRS, CDR2 YFSETQ. CDR3 length: 14 amino acids. The CDR3 DNA follows: TGCGCCAGCAGCCGGACTAGCGGTTACAATGAGCAGTTCTTC. It specifies CASSRTSGYNEQFF.

This clone was recorded only once. This sequence joins TRBV4-1 and TRBJ2-1; 8 nucleotides agree with TRBD2. Per the germline V gene, CDR1 is MGHRA and CDR2 is YSYEKL. Trimming at V came to 2 bases and at J to 6 bases, leaving 6 bases not matched to a gene. The CDR3 has 15 residues. CDR3: CASSQMGGLGNEQFF. In DNA form, the CDR3 reads TGCGCCAGCAGCCAAATGGGGGGACTAGGCAATGAGCAGTTCTTC.

The chain links TRBV21-1 to TRBJ2-6. TRBV21-1 has pseudogene status. This CDR3 spans 17 amino acids. DNA for the CDR3: TGTGCCAGCAGACCCGGGACCAAGAGCTCTGGGGCCAACGTCCTGACTTTC. Translating it yields CASRPGTKSSGANVLTF.

This rearrangement joins TRBV28 to TRBJ2-5; tentative D call: TRBD1 (6 bases). V gave up 3 bases and J gave up 3 bases, with 11 bases separating them. The CDR3 covers 14 residues. CDR1 is MDHEN and CDR2 is SYDVKM in the germline V gene. CDR3 sequence: CASSLPGAEETQYF. In DNA form, the CDR3 reads TGTGCCAGCAGTTTGCCAGGGGCGGAAGAGACCCAGTACTTC.

The gene calls are TRBV6-2 or TRBV6-3 and TRBJ1-5; no clear D. The V end lost 4 bases, the J end lost 7 bases, and 14 bases lay between the germline ends. The CDR3 contains 14 residues. Germline lookup yields CDR1 MNHEY and CDR2 SVGEGT. The CDR3 loop reads CASSFRTDRQPQHF. CDR3 in DNA: TGTGCCAGCAGTTTCCGGACCGACCGACAGCCCCAGCATTTT.

In DNA, the CDR3 is TGTGCCAGCTCACCACCGCGGAGTTCTACCGAGCAGTACTTC. It specifies CASSPPRSSTEQYF. The genes are TRBV18 and TRBJ2-7; D unclear. CDR3 size: 14 residues. Between the trimmed V and J ends, which lost 0 bases and 6 bases, there was a span of 12 bases. CDR1 and CDR2 (germline): KGHSH, LQKENI.

The chain employs TRBV18 and TRBJ2-5, with D maybe TRBD1 (6 bases). The CDR3 totals 14 residues. CDR1 and CDR2 (germline): KGHSH, LQKENI. Deletions cut 0 bases from V and 5 bases from J, with 10 bases between. The DNA of the CDR3 is TGTGCCAGCTCACCACCGTATAGGGGGGAGACCCAGTACTTC. Protein product: CASSPPYRGETQYF.

This clone showed up just a few times. This chain uses TRBV28 with TRBJ2-7; D remains ambiguous. The V gene lost 8 bases and the J gene lost 7 bases, with 15 bases spanning the gap. Germline V lookup: CDR1 MDHEN, CDR2 SYDVKM. There are 12 residues in the CDR3. CDR3 amino acids: CASHSEVGEQYF. DNA of the CDR3: TGTGCCAGCCACAGCGAAGTGGGGGAGCAGTACTTC.

This sequence joins TRBV5-1 and TRBJ2-1; the D gene is possibly TRBD2 (5 bases). The CDR3 has 13 amino acids. CDR1 and CDR2 from the germline V gene are SGHRS and YFSETQ. V was shortened by 0 bases and J by 6 bases, with 7 bases between the two germline ends. The CDR3 sequence: CASSLATSNEQFF. The CDR3 bases are TGCGCCAGCAGCTTGGCCACTAGCAATGAGCAGTTCTTC.

The chain employs TRBV6-1 and TRBJ2-2; D is uncertain. V dropped 3 bases and J dropped 1 base, with 6 bases sitting between them. Germline loops: CDR1 MNHNS, CDR2 SASEGT. CDR3 length equals 14 residues. CDR3 in amino acids: CASSELRNTGELFF. The CDR3, as DNA: TGTGCCAGCAGTGAGTTGAGGAACACCGGGGAGCTGTTTTTT.

In this sample, this clone turned up a few times. J is TRBJ2-7 and V is TRBV9, with D perhaps being TRBD1 or TRBD2 (6 bases each). V lost 0 bases and J 6 bases, leaving 10 bases between the germline ends. The CDR3 runs to 13 residues. CDR1 and CDR2 from the germline V gene are SGDLS and YYNGEE. Here the CDR3 reads CASSVVQGGEQYF. DNA of the CDR3: TGTGCCAGCAGCGTAGTACAGGGAGGCGAGCAGTACTTC.

J is TRBJ1-5 and V is TRBV6-4; TRBD1 matches 8 bases. Germline CDR1 reads MRHNA; CDR2 reads SNTAGT. With V trimmed by 3 bases and J by 7 bases, 5 bases remained unmatched. CDR3 length: 14 residues. The DNA for the CDR3 is TGTGCCAGCAGTGAAGTACAGGGGGGCCAGCCCCAGCATTTT. It is translated as CASSEVQGGQPQHF.

V and J are TRBV5-8 and TRBJ2-4; D could derive from TRBD1 or TRBD2 (5 bases each). This CDR3 comprises 15 residues. Germline assignment: CDR1 SGHTS and CDR2 YDEGEE. The V gene lost 7 bases and the J gene lost 0 bases, with 14 bases spanning the gap. Here the CDR3 reads CASGTRGLAKNIQYF. For the CDR3, the DNA is TGTGCCAGCGGGACCCGAGGACTAGCCAAAAACATTCAGTACTTC.

This clone was counted between two and nine times. Other DNA sequences in this specimen translate into the identical CDR3. This chain uses TRBV6-2 or TRBV6-3 with TRBJ1-5; D possibly corresponds to TRBD1 (5 bases). This CDR3 region has 16 residues. The V and J ends lost 0 bases and 0 bases respectively, with 9 bases between them. Looked up from germline, CDR1 is MNHEY and CDR2 is SVGEGT. Written as DNA, the CDR3 is TGTGCCAGCAGTTACTCTGGGGCCCTTAGCAATCAGCCCCAGCATTTT. Amino acid sequence: CASSYSGALSNQPQHF.

This chain links TRBV4-2 with TRBJ2-5; D unclear. The V and J ends lost 0 bases and 1 base respectively, with 9 bases between them. The CDR3 covers 15 residues. Germline CDR1 LGHNA, CDR2 YNFKEQ. The CDR3 is CASSQDRTGQETQYF. The CDR3 region has the DNA TGTGCCAGCAGCCAAGACCGGACGGGCCAAGAGACCCAGTACTTC.

V usage is TRBV30 and J usage is TRBJ2-7; D gene ambiguous. CDR3 length: 12 residues. Trimming took 8 bases from V and 0 from J, leaving 11 bases between them. CDR1 and CDR2 (germline): GTSNPN, SVGIG (reference sequence). CDR3 sequence: CARSESSYEQYF. The CDR3 DNA is TGTGCCCGATCAGAGAGCTCCTACGAGCAGTACTTC.

This clone was detected ten times or more. The genes are TRBV7-8 and TRBJ2-1; 11 bases align to TRBD2. The CDR3 has 15 residues. V dropped 6 bases and J dropped 6; count of bases not matched to a gene: 7. Germline lookup yields CDR1 SGHVS and CDR2 FQNEAQ. The CDR3 DNA reads as TGTGCCAGCAGAAGCACTAGCGGGAGAGGCAATGAGCAGTTCTTC. Its protein product is CASRSTSGRGNEQFF. Based on the CDR3 plus reference TRBV7-8 and TRBJ2-1, the full variable domain is GAGVSQSPRYKVAKRGQDVALRCDPISGHVSLFWYQQALGQGPEFLTYFQNEAQLDKSGLPSDRFFAERPEGSVSTLKIQRTQQEDSAVYLCASRSTSGRGNEQFFGPGTRLTVL.

The chain carries TRBV5-1 and TRBJ1-3, with D uncertain. Germline V CDR1 and CDR2: SGHRS, YFSETQ. The CDR3 totals 13 residues. V lost 3 bases and J lost 0, with 4 bases in between. The CDR3 loop reads CASSYDSGNTIYF. CDR3 nucleotides: TGCGCCAGCAGCTACGACTCTGGAAACACCATATATTTT. The variable domain in full, completed from reference TRBV5-1 and TRBJ1-3, reads KAGVTQTPRYLIKTRGQQVTLSCSPISGHRSVSWYQQTPGQGLQFLFEYFSETQRNKGNFPGRFSGRQFSNSRSEMNVSTLELGDSALYLCASSYDSGNTIYFGEGSWLTVV.

This chain joins TRBV5-4 and TRBJ1-2; D gene ambiguous. Germline CDR1 SGHNT, CDR2 YYREEE (reference sequence). V lost 3 bases and J 7 bases, leaving 16 bases between the germline ends. The CDR3 spans 14 residues. The CDR3 protein is CASSSSGLESGYTF. In DNA, the CDR3 is TGTGCCAGCAGCTCCTCGGGGTTGGAGAGTGGCTACACCTTC.

The V gene is TRBV19, the J gene TRBJ1-5; possible D gene TRBD1, 6 bases. This CDR3 has 13 residues. Germline CDR1 reads LNHDA; CDR2 reads SQIVND (reference sequence). Trimming cost V 3 bases and J 9 bases, with 12 bases left between them. The CDR3 sequence: CASSIDRPGPQHF. The CDR3 DNA reads TGTGCCAGTAGTATCGACAGGCCGGGGCCCCAGCATTTT. The complete variable domain, with remaining parts taken from reference TRBV19 and TRBJ1-5, reads DGGITQSPKYLFRKEGQNVTLSCEQNLNHDAMYWYRQDPGQGLRLIYYSQIVNDFQKGDIAEGYSVSREKKESFPLTVTSAQKNPTAFYLCASSIDRPGPQHFGDGTRLSIL.

J is TRBJ1-4 and V is TRBV28, with D tentatively TRBD1 (6 bases). The CDR3 loop spans 15 amino acids. The germline V gene encodes CDR1 MDHEN and CDR2 SYDVKM. V lost 8 bases to trimming and J lost 8 bases, with 21 bases between them. DNA of the CDR3: TGTGCCAGCGAAACTCTAAACAGGGTCGGAGAAAAACTGTTTTTT. Translated: CASETLNRVGEKLFF.

As regards this clone: The sample holds other DNA sequences that translate to the same CDR3. V is TRBV5-6 and J is TRBJ1-1; tentatively, D is TRBD1 (5 bases). From germline, CDR1 is SGHDT and CDR2 YYEEEE. V was cut by 2 bases and J by 5 bases, with 7 bases left in between. There are 12 residues in the CDR3. CDR3 DNA: TGTGCCAGCAGCTTTGGGGGGACTGAAGCTTTCTTT. Translation gives CASSFGGTEAFF.